One and the same sample provided the 12 T cell receptor beta chains below, sequenced in a study of shared clonotypes between healthy human individuals. Profiled with immunoSEQ multiplex PCR; TCRdb holds only in-frame clones, not every one. The sample has some 630,000 clones, roughly 70% seen once. The source material was memory CD4+ T cells sorted from blood. Subset noted: CD45RA-negative fraction. The receptors were gathered from a woman in her twenties or thirties in good health.

This chain connects TRBV7-2 to TRBJ1-2; D is undetermined. Between the trimmed V and J ends, which lost 4 bases and 3 bases, there was a span of 6 bases. CDR1 is SGHTA, CDR2 FQGNSA, per germline. CDR3 size: 12 residues. The CDR3 region has the DNA TGTGCCAGCAGCTCGGGGTACTATGGCTACACCTTC. Its translation is CASSSGYYGYTF.

There are a few counts of this clone. The V and J genes are TRBV10-3 and TRBJ2-5, with 8 bases that match TRBD2. CDR3 length equals 15 residues. J lost 7 bases, V lost 2 bases, and 9 bases had no gene match. Germline CDR1 ENHRY, CDR2 SYGVKD. CDR3 amino acids: CAISEEPAGVGTQYF. The DNA for the CDR3 is TGTGCCATCAGTGAGGAGCCAGCGGGGGTTGGGACCCAGTACTTC.

J is TRBJ2-7 and V is TRBV28; D gene uncertain. This CDR3 spans 11 amino acids. The germline V and J ends were trimmed by 7 bases and 3 bases, with 7 bases remaining between them. From germline, CDR1 is MDHEN and CDR2 SYDVKM. The CDR3 DNA sequence: TGTGCCAGCAATTCCCACTACGAGCAGTACTTC. It codes for CASNSHYEQYF.

J is TRBJ1-1 and V is TRBV28; D remains unclear. This CDR3 is built from 15 residues. The germline gives CDR1 MDHEN, CDR2 SYDVKM. V shed 2 bases and J shed 4 bases, with 14 bases lying between them. Here the CDR3 reads CASSLEARSFTEAFF. The CDR3 region has the DNA TGTGCCAGCAGTTTAGAGGCAAGATCTTTCACTGAAGCTTTCTTT.

On this clone itself: A junction end diverges from the germline sequence, so it may reflect a read error. V is TRBV5-4 and J is TRBJ2-7; D tentatively reads TRBD1 or TRBD2 (7 bases each). The CDR3 sequence is 15 residues long. Germline V gives CDR1 SGHNT, CDR2 YYREEE (reference sequence). The CDR3 loop reads CASSQDRGGGAEQYF. The CDR3 DNA follows: TGCGCCAGCAGCCAAGACCGGGGAGGGGGCGCCGAGCAGTACTTC. The variable domain in full, completed from reference TRBV5-4 and TRBJ2-7, reads ETGVTQSPTHLIKTRGQQVTLRCSSQSGHNTVSWYQQALGQGPQFIFQYYREEENGRGNFPPRFSGLQFPNYSSELNVNALELDDSALYLCASSQDRGGGAEQYFGPGTRLTVT.

The chain links TRBV5-4 to TRBJ1-1, with a tentative D call TRBD1 (6 bases). The germline V gene encodes CDR1 SGHNT and CDR2 YYREEE (reference sequence). Between the trimmed V and J ends, which lost 9 bases and 1 base, there was a span of 16 bases. The length of the CDR3 is 14 residues. DNA for the CDR3: TGTGCCACGGTCGGGGGGCTCGGGAACACTGAAGCTTTCTTT. Translated: CATVGGLGNTEAFF.

This clone was detected only once. The rearrangement uses TRBV18 and TRBJ2-7, with 14 bases lining up with TRBD2. The germline V gene encodes CDR1 KGHSH and CDR2 LQKENI. V shed 6 bases and J 0 bases; nucleotides not matched to a gene: 13. The CDR3 contains 19 residues. The CDR3 nucleotides are TGTGCCAGCTCCACCCGGACTAGCGGGAGGACAACGAGCTCCTACGAGCAGTACTTC. Protein: CASSTRTSGRTTSSYEQYF.

This sequence joins TRBV11-2 and TRBJ2-1, with no clear D. The length of the CDR3 is 13 residues. V lost 4 bases to trimming and J lost 5 bases, with 9 bases between them. CDR1 and CDR2 (germline): SGHAT, FQNNGV. CDR3 loop: CASSSWTDNEQFF. The CDR3, as DNA: TGTGCCAGCAGCTCCTGGACGGACAATGAGCAGTTCTTC.

V and J are TRBV29-1 and TRBJ2-1, with 8 bases aligning to TRBD1. Germline V gives CDR1 SQVTM, CDR2 ANQGSEA. CDR3 length: 14 amino acids. V lost 5 bases to trimming and J lost 4 bases; unmatched junction nucleotides: 7. The CDR3 is CSVKDRASYNEQFF. As DNA, the CDR3 is TGCAGCGTTAAGGACAGGGCGTCATACAATGAGCAGTTCTTC.

Remarks on this clone: An end of the junction differs from the germline gene, which may be a read error. The chain couples TRBV5-1 to TRBJ1-1, with 7 bases that match TRBD1. CDR3 length: 15 amino acids. The germline gives CDR1 SGHRS, CDR2 YFSETQ. The CDR3 reads CASSWETGFNTEAFF. DNA for the CDR3: TGTGCCAGCAGCTGGGAGACAGGGTTCAACACTGAAGCTTTCTTT. The entire variable domain, with the rest obtained from reference TRBV5-1 and TRBJ1-1, is as follows: KAGVTQTPRYLIKTRGQQVTLSCSPISGHRSVSWYQQTPGQGLQFLFEYFSETQRNKGNFPGRFSGRQFSNSRSEMNVSTLELGDSALYLCASSWETGFNTEAFFGQGTRLTVV.

The chain employs TRBV6-1 and TRBJ1-1, with D unclear. Germline loops: CDR1 MNHNS, CDR2 SASEGT. Trimming removed 6 bases at V and 6 bases at J, with 17 bases between. The CDR3 length is 14 residues. The CDR3 protein is CASRVEEVTPEAFF. The CDR3 region has the DNA TGTGCCAGCAGGGTGGAGGAAGTCACCCCTGAAGCTTTCTTT.

The rearrangement joins TRBV5-1 to TRBJ2-5, with TRBD2 matching 11 bases. CDR1 is SGHRS and CDR2 is YFSETQ in the germline V gene. CDR3 length: 14 amino acids. The junction had 5 bases not matched to a gene; V was cut back by 4 bases and J by 6 bases. The CDR3 bases are TGCGCCAGCAGCCCCGGGACTAGCGGACAGACCCAGTACTTC. Amino acids: CASSPGTSGQTQYF.